These 23 T cell receptor beta chains were sequenced from one sample in a study of blood T cell repertoires in COVID-19. Produced via immunoSEQ multiplex PCR; TCRdb's table is partial and in-frame only. The sample lists approximately 27,000 clones, around 89% seen once, with around 10% in the top ten. Input material: peripheral blood. The origin of the receptors is a man in his sixties with acute or convalescent COVID-19.

The chain employs TRBV28 and TRBJ1-2; 9 positions agree with TRBD1. Per the germline V gene, CDR1 is MDHEN and CDR2 is SYDVKM. This CDR3 spans 14 amino acids. With V trimmed by 4 bases and J by 4 bases, 4 bases remained unmatched. CDR3 protein: CASSSLGQGYGYTF. CDR3 sequence (DNA): TGTGCCAGCAGTTCACTGGGACAGGGCTATGGCTACACCTTC.

This chain uses TRBV11-2 with TRBJ2-1; possibly TRBD2 for D (6 bases). The germline gives CDR1 SGHAT, CDR2 FQNNGV. This CDR3 is built from 14 residues. The V gene lost 7 bases and the J gene lost 4 bases, with 14 bases spanning the gap. CDR3 amino acids: CASTRGGSYNEQFF. The CDR3 nucleotides are TGTGCCAGCACCCGTGGAGGGAGTTACAATGAGCAGTTCTTC.

V is TRBV5-1 and J is TRBJ2-5, with 15 bases fitting TRBD2. The CDR3 runs 17 residues. CDR1 is SGHRS and CDR2 is YFSETQ in the germline V gene. The trim removed 0 bases at V and 5 bases at J, leaving 5 bases unmatched. CDR3 nucleotide sequence: TGCGCCAGCAGCTTGGAAGGACTAGCGGGGGGGCCGGAGACCCAGTACTTC. This encodes CASSLEGLAGGPETQYF.

This chain joins TRBV15 and TRBJ2-4; 11 bases match TRBD2. This CDR3 is 16 amino acids long. J gave up 0 bases and V 4 bases, and 2 bases lay outside the gene matches. The germline V gene has CDR1 LNHNV and CDR2 YYDKDF (reference sequence). The CDR3 spells CATSKGLAVAKNIQYF. As DNA, the CDR3 is TGTGCCACCAGCAAGGGACTAGCGGTAGCCAAAAACATTCAGTACTTC.

This clone showed up just once. V usage is TRBV7-9 and J usage is TRBJ2-7, with TRBD1 identical over 8 bases. Germline assignment: CDR1 SEHNR and CDR2 FQNEAQ (reference sequence). This CDR3 comprises 14 residues. V trimming: 6 bases; J trimming: 2 bases; junction bases outside the gene matches: 6. CDR3 DNA sequence: TGTGCCAGCAGAAATTCAGGGGGCGCCTACGAGCAGTACTTC. Protein product: CASRNSGGAYEQYF.

The rearrangement uses TRBV10-3 and TRBJ1-5, with D uncertain. Trimming took off 3 bases at V and 0 bases at J, with 15 bases between the two ends. Germline CDR1 ENHRY, CDR2 SYGVKD. The CDR3 spans 17 residues. CDR3 coding DNA: TGTGCCATCAGTGATCCAGTGAAGGAGCATAGCAATCAGCCCCAGCATTTT. It encodes CAISDPVKEHSNQPQHF.

The chain couples TRBV5-8 to TRBJ1-2; TRBD1 agrees at 9 bases. Trimming took 4 bases from V and 3 from J; bases not matched to a gene: 1. Germline CDR1 SGHTS, CDR2 YDEGEE. The CDR3 is made up of 13 amino acids. The CDR3 coding sequence is TGTGCCAGCAGCCGGACAGGGGACTATGGCTACACCTTC. It is translated as CASSRTGDYGYTF.

The rearrangement joins TRBV7-9 to TRBJ2-2; 7 bases match TRBD2. Germline V gene sequence: CDR1 SEHNR, CDR2 FQNEAQ (reference sequence). Losses at the gene ends were 3 bases for V and 0 bases for J; bases not matched to a gene: 4. This CDR3 is 16 amino acids long. CDR3 bases: TGTGCCAGCAGCTTGTCCCGGGAGGCGAACACCGGGGAGCTGTTTTTT. The encoded protein is CASSLSREANTGELFF.

The chain joins TRBV29-1 to TRBJ1-2; tentative D call: TRBD1 (6 bases). Germline V gives CDR1 SQVTM, CDR2 ANQGSEA. The CDR3 has 12 amino acids. V dropped 4 bases and J dropped 3 bases, with 9 bases sitting between them. CDR3 nucleotide sequence: TGCAGCGTTGGAAACAGGGACTATGGCTACACCTTC. Residues: CSVGNRDYGYTF.

A few counts support this clone. The J gene is TRBJ1-5, the V gene TRBV7-9; 7 bases line up with TRBD1. CDR1 is SEHNR and CDR2 is FQNEAQ in the germline V gene (reference sequence). The CDR3 length is 14 residues. V lost 1 base and J lost 5; bases outside the gene matches: 2. CDR3 sequence reads: CASSLGQGHQPQHF. The CDR3 nucleotides read TGTGCCAGCAGCTTAGGACAGGGCCATCAGCCCCAGCATTTT.

This clone was picked up a small number of times. The chain is built from TRBV7-8 and TRBJ2-1; a weak D match, TRBD1 (7 bases). This CDR3 has 15 amino acids. The germline gives CDR1 SGHVS, CDR2 FQNEAQ. Deletions cut 8 bases from V and 0 bases from J, with 14 bases between. Here the CDR3 reads CASFQGGFSYNEQFF. DNA of the CDR3: TGTGCCAGCTTCCAGGGGGGATTCTCCTACAATGAGCAGTTCTTC.

V is TRBV6-4 and J is TRBJ2-1, with D maybe TRBD2 (6 bases). The CDR3 covers 16 residues. Germline V gene sequence: CDR1 MRHNA, CDR2 SNTAGT. V was pared by 7 bases and J by 7 bases, with 23 bases between. CDR3 region: CASKKLLALWINEQFF. The CDR3 DNA sequence: TGTGCCAGCAAAAAACTACTAGCCCTCTGGATAAATGAGCAGTTCTTC.

The chain recombines TRBV10-3 with TRBJ2-5; the D gene is possibly TRBD1 (6 bases). The length of the CDR3 is 14 residues. Germline assignment: CDR1 ENHRY and CDR2 SYGVKD. Trimming left V 4 bases short and J 2 bases short, with 11 bases between. For the CDR3, the DNA is TGTGCCATCAGTGCCAGGGGCGGGCAAGAGACCCAGTACTTC. Its protein is CAISARGGQETQYF.

This clone showed up just once. This rearrangement joins TRBV7-9 to TRBJ2-2; 9 bases align to TRBD2. The CDR3 is made up of 17 amino acids. V was clipped by 1 base and J by 1 base; unmatched bases: 4. Germline CDR1 SEHNR, CDR2 FQNEAQ (reference sequence). The CDR3 sequence is CASSLEYSGRNTGELFF. As DNA, the CDR3 is TGTGCCAGCAGCTTAGAGTATAGCGGGAGGAACACCGGGGAGCTGTTTTTT.

V and J are TRBV3-1 (or the pseudogene TRBV3-2) and TRBJ2-7; 10 bases map to TRBD2. Germline values: CDR1 LGHDT, CDR2 YNNKEL (reference sequence). V was pared by 4 bases and J by 3 bases, with 6 bases of the junction left unmatched. The CDR3 sequence is 15 residues long. The CDR3 sequence: CASSRSGRALYEQYF. DNA of the CDR3: TGTGCCAGCAGCCGAAGCGGGAGGGCCCTCTACGAGCAGTACTTC.

This clone was picked up one time. The J gene is TRBJ1-4, the V gene TRBV5-4; a weak D match, TRBD1 (6 bases). There are 16 residues in the CDR3. The V gene lost 0 bases and the J gene lost 0 bases, with 9 bases spanning the gap. The V gene's germline CDR1 is SGHNT and CDR2 YYREEE (reference sequence). CDR3 sequence (DNA): TGTGCCAGCAGCTTGGGGGGACAATCAACTAATGAAAAACTGTTTTTT. Translation gives CASSLGGQSTNEKLFF.

V is TRBV5-1 and J is TRBJ2-7; D is unclear. The CDR3 is 14 amino acids. Trimming pared 0 bases from V and 1 base from J, leaving 8 bases between. CDR1 is SGHRS and CDR2 is YFSETQ in the germline V gene. The chain's CDR3 is CASSLDSLSYEQYF. The CDR3 nucleotides read TGCGCCAGCAGCTTGGACAGCCTATCCTACGAGCAGTACTTC.

V gene TRBV10-2 combines with J gene TRBJ2-2; 11 nucleotides align to TRBD2. Germline assignment: CDR1 WSHSY and CDR2 SAAADI. CDR3 size: 15 residues. Unmatched junction bases numbered 6, after V lost 7 bases and J lost 5 bases. DNA for the CDR3: TGCGCCAGCAAATTAGCGGGAGGGGTTACCGGGGAGCTGTTTTTT. This codes for CASKLAGGVTGELFF.

The CDR3 region is CASSLNYHTGLATNEKLFF. CDR3 coding DNA: TGTGCCAGCAGCTTAAACTATCATACAGGCCTTGCAACTAATGAAAAACTGTTTTTT. This chain links TRBV11-2 with TRBJ1-4; the D gene is possibly TRBD1 (5 bases). The CDR3 loop spans 19 amino acids. Germline V CDR1 and CDR2: SGHAT, FQNNGV. Trimming pared 2 bases from V and 0 bases from J, leaving 19 bases between. The full variable domain, its missing parts supplied by reference TRBV11-2 and TRBJ1-4, is EAGVAQSPRYKIIEKRQSVAFWCNPISGHATLYWYQQILGQGPKLLIQFQNNGVVDDSQLPKDRFSAERLKGVDSTLKIQPAKLEDSAVYLCASSLNYHTGLATNEKLFFGSGTQLSVL.

This chain uses TRBV6-5 with TRBJ2-1; TRBD2 matches 12 bases. Trimming at V came to 6 bases and at J to 5 bases, leaving 5 bases not matched to a gene. CDR1 MNHEY and CDR2 SVGAGI come from the germline V gene. CDR3 length equals 15 residues. CDR3 sequence (DNA): TGTGCCAGCAGCTATTGGACTAGCGGGAACAATGAGCAGTTCTTC. Translating gives CASSYWTSGNNEQFF.

Written as DNA, the CDR3 is TGTGCCAGCAGTCCCGGACACAGCAATCAGCCCCAGCATTTT. The encoded protein is CASSPGHSNQPQHF. V gene TRBV28 combines with J gene TRBJ1-5; D is perhaps TRBD1 (5 bases). Per the germline V gene, CDR1 is MDHEN and CDR2 is SYDVKM. This CDR3 region has 14 residues. Trimming shortened V by 5 bases and J by 1 base, and 9 bases separated the two germline ends.

In this sample, this clone turned up once. The chain links TRBV29-1 to TRBJ2-5, with TRBD2 as a possible D gene (6 bases). The germline CDR1 and CDR2 sequences are SQVTM and ANQGSEA. V lost 6 bases and J 1 base, leaving 18 bases between the germline ends. This CDR3 has 15 amino acids. CDR3 sequence reads: CSVTRGTFSQETQYF. The CDR3 nucleotides are TGCAGCGTCACCCGGGGGACTTTCTCCCAAGAGACCCAGTACTTC.

V is TRBV5-5 and J is TRBJ2-3; 11 bases map to TRBD2. The trim removed 0 bases at V and 2 bases at J, leaving 8 bases unmatched. Germline V lookup: CDR1 SGHKS, CDR2 YYEKEE (reference sequence). The CDR3 loop spans 18 amino acids. The CDR3 loop is CASSLALAGASITDTQYF. The CDR3 DNA is TGTGCCAGCAGCTTGGCACTAGCGGGGGCCAGTATCACAGATACGCAGTATTTT. Drawing the rest from reference TRBV5-5 and TRBJ2-3, the complete variable domain is DAGVTQSPTHLIKTRGQQVTLRCSPISGHKSVSWYQQVLGQGPQFIFQYYEKEERGRGNFPDRFSARQFPNYSSELNVNALLLGDSALYLCASSLALAGASITDTQYFGPGTRLTVL.